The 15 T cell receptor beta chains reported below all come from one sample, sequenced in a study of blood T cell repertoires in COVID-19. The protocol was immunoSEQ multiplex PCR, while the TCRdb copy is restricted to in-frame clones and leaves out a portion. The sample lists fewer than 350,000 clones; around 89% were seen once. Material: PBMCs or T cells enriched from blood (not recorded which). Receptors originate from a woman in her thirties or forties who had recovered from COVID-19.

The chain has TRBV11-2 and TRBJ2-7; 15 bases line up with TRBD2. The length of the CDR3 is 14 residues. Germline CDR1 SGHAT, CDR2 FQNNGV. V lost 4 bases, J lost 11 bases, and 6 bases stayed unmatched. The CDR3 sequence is CASSSGLAGGKKYF. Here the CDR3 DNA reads TGTGCCAGCAGCTCAGGACTAGCGGGGGGGAAAAAGTACTTC.

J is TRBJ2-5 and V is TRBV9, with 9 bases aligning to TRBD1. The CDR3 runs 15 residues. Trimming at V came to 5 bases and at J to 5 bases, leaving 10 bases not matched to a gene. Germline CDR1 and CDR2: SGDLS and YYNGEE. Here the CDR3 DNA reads TGTGCCAGCAGTGAGGGGACAGGGCGGCTGGAGACCCAGTACTTC. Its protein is CASSEGTGRLETQYF. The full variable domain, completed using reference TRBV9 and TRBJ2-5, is DSGVTQTPKHLITATGQRVTLRCSPRSGDLSVYWYQQSLDQGLQFLIQYYNGEERAKGNILERFSAQQFPDLHSELNLSSLELGDSALYFCASSEGTGRLETQYFGPGTRLLVL.

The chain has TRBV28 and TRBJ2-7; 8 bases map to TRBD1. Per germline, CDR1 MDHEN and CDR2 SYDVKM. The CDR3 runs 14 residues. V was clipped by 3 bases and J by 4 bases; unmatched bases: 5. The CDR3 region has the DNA TGTGCCAGCAGTTTGGGACAGGACCCGTACGAGCAGTACTTC. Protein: CASSLGQDPYEQYF.

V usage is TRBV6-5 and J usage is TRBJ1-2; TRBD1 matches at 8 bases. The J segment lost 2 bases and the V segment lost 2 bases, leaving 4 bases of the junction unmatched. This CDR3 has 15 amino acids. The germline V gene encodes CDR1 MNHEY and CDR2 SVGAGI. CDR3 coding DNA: TGTGCCAGCAGTTACCCTGGACAGGGAAACTATGGCTACACCTTC. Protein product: CASSYPGQGNYGYTF.

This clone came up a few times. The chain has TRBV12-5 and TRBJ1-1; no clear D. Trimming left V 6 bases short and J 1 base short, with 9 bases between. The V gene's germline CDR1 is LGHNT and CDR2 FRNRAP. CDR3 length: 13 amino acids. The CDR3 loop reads CASGSTGNTEAFF. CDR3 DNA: TGTGCTAGTGGATCCACTGGGAACACTGAAGCTTTCTTT.

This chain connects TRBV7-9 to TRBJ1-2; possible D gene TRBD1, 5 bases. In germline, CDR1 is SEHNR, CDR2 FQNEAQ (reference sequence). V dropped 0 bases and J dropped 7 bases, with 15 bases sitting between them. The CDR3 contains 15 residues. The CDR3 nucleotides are TGTGCCAGCAGCTTAGCTGGACCGGGGGTGGCTGGCTACACCTTC. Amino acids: CASSLAGPGVAGYTF.

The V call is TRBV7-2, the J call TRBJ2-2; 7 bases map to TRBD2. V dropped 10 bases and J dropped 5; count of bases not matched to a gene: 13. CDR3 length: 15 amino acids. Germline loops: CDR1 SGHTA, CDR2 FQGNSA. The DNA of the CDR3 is TGTGCCACCCCCGCGGCGGGAGTGTTAACCGGGGAGCTGTTTTTT. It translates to CATPAAGVLTGELFF.

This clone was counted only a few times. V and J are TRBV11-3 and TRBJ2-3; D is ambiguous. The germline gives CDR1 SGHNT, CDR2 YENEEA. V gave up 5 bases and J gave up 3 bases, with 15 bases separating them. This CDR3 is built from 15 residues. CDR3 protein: CASSLHSTGTDTQYF. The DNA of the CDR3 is TGTGCCAGCAGCCTCCATAGCACCGGGACAGATACGCAGTATTTT.

CDR3 protein: CASSRPQVNQPQHF. DNA for the CDR3: TGTGCCAGCAGCCGCCCACAGGTTAATCAGCCCCAGCATTTT. The V and J genes are TRBV27 and TRBJ1-5, with D maybe TRBD1 (5 bases). The ends were cut back, 6 bases at V and 4 bases at J, with 13 bases in the middle. The CDR3 contains 14 residues. From germline, CDR1 is MNHEY and CDR2 SMNVEV (reference sequence).

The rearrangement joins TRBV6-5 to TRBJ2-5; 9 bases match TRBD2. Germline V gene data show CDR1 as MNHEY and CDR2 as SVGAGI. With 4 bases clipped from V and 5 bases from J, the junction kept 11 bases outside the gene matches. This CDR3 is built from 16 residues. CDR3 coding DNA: TGTGCCAGCAGTTCGGGCGCGGGGGGGAGGTGGGAGACCCAGTACTTC. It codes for CASSSGAGGRWETQYF.

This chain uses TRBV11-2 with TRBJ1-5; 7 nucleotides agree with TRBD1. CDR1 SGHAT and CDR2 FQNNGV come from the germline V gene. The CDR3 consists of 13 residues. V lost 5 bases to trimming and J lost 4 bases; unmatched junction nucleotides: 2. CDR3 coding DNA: TGTGCCAGCAGCCGGGACAGAAATCAGCCCCAGCATTTT. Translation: CASSRDRNQPQHF.

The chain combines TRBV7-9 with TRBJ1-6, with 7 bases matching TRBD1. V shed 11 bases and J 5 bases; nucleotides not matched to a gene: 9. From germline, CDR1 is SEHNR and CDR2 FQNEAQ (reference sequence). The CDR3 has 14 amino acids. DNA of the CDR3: TGTGCCTCCCGGCCGGGGACAGATAATTCACCCCTCCACTTT. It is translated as CASRPGTDNSPLHF.

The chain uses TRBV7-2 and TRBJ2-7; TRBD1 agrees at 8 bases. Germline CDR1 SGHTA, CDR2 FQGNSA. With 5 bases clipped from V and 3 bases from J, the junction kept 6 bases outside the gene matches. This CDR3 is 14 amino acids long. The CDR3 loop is CASSPRQGNYEQYF. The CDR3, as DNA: TGTGCCAGCAGCCCTCGACAGGGGAACTACGAGCAGTACTTC. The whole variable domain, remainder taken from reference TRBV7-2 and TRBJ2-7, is GAGVSQSPSNKVTEKGKDVELRCDPISGHTALYWYRQSLGQGLEFLIYFQGNSAPDKSGLPSDRFSAERTGGSVSTLTIQRTQQEDSAVYLCASSPRQGNYEQYFGPGTRLTVT.

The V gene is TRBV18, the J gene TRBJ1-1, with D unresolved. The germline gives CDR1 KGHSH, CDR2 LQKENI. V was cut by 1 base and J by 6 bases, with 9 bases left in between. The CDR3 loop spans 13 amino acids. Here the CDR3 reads CASSPLGGAEAFF. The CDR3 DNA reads TGTGCCAGCTCACCACTCGGCGGAGCTGAAGCTTTCTTT.

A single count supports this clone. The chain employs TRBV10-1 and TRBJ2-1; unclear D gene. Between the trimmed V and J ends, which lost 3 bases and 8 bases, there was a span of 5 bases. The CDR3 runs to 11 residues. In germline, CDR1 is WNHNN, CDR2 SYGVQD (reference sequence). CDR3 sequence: CASSDSDEQFF. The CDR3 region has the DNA TGCGCCAGCAGTGATTCCGATGAGCAGTTCTTC.